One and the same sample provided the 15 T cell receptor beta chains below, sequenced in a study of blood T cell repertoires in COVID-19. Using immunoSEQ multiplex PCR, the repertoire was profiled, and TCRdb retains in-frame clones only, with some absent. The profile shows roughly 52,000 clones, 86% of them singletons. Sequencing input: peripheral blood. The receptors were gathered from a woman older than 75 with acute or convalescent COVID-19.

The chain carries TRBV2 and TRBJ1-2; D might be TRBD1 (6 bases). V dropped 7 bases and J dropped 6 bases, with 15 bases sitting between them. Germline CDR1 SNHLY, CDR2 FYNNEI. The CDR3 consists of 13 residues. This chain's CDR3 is CASNPTGRDGYTF. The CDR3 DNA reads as TGTGCCAGCAATCCCACAGGGAGGGATGGCTACACCTTC.

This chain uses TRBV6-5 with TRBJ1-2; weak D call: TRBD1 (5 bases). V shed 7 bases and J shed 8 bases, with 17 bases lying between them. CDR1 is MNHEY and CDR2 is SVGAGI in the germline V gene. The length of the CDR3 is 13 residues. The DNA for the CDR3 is TGTGCCAGCACCAACATAGGGGCTGGGGGCTACACCTTC. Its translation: CASTNIGAGGYTF.

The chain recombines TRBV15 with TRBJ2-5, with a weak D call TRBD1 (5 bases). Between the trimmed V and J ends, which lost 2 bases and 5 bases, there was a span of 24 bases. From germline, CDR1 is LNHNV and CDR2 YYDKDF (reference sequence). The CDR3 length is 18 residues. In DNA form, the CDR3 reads TGTGCCACCAGCAGAACACCCCCGTCGACAGTGGGAATTGAGACCCAGTACTTC. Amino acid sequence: CATSRTPPSTVGIETQYF.

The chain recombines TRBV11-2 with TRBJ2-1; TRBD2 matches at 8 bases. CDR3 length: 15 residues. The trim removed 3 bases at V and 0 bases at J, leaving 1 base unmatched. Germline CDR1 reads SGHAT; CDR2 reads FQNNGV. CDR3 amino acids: CASSFGLASYNEQFF. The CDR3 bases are TGTGCCAGCAGCTTCGGACTAGCCTCCTACAATGAGCAGTTCTTC.

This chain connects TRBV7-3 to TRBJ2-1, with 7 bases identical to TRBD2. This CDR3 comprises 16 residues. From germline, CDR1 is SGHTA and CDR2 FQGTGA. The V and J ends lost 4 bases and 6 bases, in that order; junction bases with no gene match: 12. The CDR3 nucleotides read TGTGCCAGCAGCTCCGTTTCCGCGGGAGCCGGCAATGAGCAGTTCTTC. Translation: CASSSVSAGAGNEQFF.

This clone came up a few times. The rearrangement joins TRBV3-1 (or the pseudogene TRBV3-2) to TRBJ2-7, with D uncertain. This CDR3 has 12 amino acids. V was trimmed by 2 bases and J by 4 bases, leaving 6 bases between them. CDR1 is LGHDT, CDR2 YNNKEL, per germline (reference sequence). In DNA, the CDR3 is TGTGCCAGCAGCCAATTCGCGTACGAGCAGTACTTC. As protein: CASSQFAYEQYF.

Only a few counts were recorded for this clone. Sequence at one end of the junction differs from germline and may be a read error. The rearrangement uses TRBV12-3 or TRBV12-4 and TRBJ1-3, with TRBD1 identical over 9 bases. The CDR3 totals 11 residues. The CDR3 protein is CASSLRPGTGF. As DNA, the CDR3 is TGTGCCAGCAGTCTCCGTCCCGGGACAGGGTTC.

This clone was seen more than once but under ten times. The CDR3 sequence: CASSLPTSGYNEQFF. The CDR3 DNA sequence: TGTGCCAGCAGCCTCCCGACTAGCGGCTACAATGAGCAGTTCTTC. This chain uses TRBV5-5 with TRBJ2-1, with TRBD2 matching 9 bases. V gave up 4 bases and J gave up 3 bases; unmatched junction bases: 5. Germline-derived CDR1 and CDR2 are SGHKS and YYEKEE (reference sequence). The CDR3 has 15 residues.

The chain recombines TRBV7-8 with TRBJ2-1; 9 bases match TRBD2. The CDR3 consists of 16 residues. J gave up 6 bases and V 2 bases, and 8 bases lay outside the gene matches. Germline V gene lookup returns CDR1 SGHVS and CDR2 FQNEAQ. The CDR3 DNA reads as TGTGCCAGCAGCTTAAGGCGGGAGGGCCCGGCCAATGAGCAGTTCTTC. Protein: CASSLRREGPANEQFF.

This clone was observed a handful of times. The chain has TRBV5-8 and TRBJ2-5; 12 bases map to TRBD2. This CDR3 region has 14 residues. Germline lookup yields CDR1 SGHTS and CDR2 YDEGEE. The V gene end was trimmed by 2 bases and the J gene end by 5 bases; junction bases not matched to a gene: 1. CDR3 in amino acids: CASSFGTSGETQYF. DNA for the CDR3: TGTGCCAGCAGCTTTGGGACTAGCGGGGAGACCCAGTACTTC.

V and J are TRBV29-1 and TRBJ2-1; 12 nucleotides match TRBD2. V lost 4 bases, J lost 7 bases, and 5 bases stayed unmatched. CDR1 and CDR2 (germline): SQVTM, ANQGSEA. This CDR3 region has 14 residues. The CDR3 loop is CSVVRLAGGNEQFF. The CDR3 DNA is TGCAGCGTTGTTCGGCTAGCGGGAGGGAATGAGCAGTTCTTC.

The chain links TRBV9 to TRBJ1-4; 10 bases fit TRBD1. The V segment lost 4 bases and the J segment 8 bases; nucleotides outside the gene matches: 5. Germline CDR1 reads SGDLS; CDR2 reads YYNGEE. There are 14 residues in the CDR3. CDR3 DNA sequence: TGTGCCAGCAGCTTGACAGGGGGCCGAGAAAAACTGTTTTTT. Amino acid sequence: CASSLTGGREKLFF.

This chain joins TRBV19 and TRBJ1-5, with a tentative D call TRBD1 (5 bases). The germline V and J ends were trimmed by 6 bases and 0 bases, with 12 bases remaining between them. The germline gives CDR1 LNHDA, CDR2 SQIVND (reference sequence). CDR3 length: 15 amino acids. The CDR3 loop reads CASRPQGLSNQPQHF. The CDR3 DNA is TGTGCCAGTAGACCTCAGGGTCTTAGCAATCAGCCCCAGCATTTT.

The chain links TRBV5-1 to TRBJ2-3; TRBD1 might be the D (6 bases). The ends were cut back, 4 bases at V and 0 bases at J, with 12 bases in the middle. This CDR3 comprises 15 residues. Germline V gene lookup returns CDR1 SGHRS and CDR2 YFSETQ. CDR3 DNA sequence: TGCGCCAGCAGCATCCAGGGGAAAAGCACAGATACGCAGTATTTT. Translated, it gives CASSIQGKSTDTQYF.

The CDR3 bases are TGTGCCTGGAGTACTACAGGGGGAGGCTACACCTTC. It encodes CAWSTTGGGYTF. This sequence joins TRBV30 and TRBJ1-2; 8 nucleotides match TRBD1. Trimming cost V 2 bases and J 8 bases; bases outside gene matches: 4. This CDR3 is 12 amino acids long. Germline V lookup: CDR1 GTSNPN, CDR2 SVGIG (reference sequence).